This record looks at one T cell receptor (beta chain) sequence and its context. Its antigen is currently unknown. The data were taken from a study of T cells expressing NK-cell markers. Overall study: Most of the eight sequenced donors were classified as HCMV-seropositive, and one was classified as seronegative.

The CDR3 has 14 amino acids. Germline lookup yields CDR1 SGHRS and CDR2 YFSETQ. Overall study results and limits: The dominant NKG2C+ clonotypes represented about 1.0-7.5% of CD8+ T cells in six donors. Four of the donors also had these clonotypes leading their CD3+CD56-NKG2C+ fraction.

With the 5' RACE reads reprocessed, TCRdb shows one record per CDR3 protein and no DNA. The sample table includes roughly 23,000 distinct CDR3 sequences. V usage is TRBV5-1 and J usage is TRBJ1-5; TCRdb's D call of TRBD1 is untestable without DNA. The source material was blood T cells: a sorted CD56 or NKG2C T cell subset, CD4+ or CD8+ T cells, or bulk PBMC T cells (not recorded which). The sequence was obtained from a man between 18 and 69 years old in good health. CDR3 sequence reads: CASSLTGSGQPQHF. The full variable domain, with the rest looked up from reference TRBV5-1 and TRBJ1-5, is KAGVTQTPRYLIKTRGQQVTLSCSPISGHRSVSWYQQTPGQGLQFLFEYFSETQRNKGNFPGRFSGRQFSNSRSEMNVSTLELGDSALYLCASSLTGSGQPQHFGDGTRLSIL.